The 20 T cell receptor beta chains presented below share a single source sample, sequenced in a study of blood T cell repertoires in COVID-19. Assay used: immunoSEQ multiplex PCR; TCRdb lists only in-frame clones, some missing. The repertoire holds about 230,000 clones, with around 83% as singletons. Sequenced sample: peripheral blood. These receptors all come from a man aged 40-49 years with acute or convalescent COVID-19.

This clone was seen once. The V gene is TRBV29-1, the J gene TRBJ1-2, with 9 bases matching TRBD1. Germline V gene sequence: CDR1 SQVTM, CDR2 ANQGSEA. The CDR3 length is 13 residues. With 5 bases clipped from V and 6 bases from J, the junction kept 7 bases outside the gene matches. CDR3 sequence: CSVKGTGSDGYTF. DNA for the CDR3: TGCAGCGTTAAAGGGACAGGGTCCGATGGCTACACCTTC.

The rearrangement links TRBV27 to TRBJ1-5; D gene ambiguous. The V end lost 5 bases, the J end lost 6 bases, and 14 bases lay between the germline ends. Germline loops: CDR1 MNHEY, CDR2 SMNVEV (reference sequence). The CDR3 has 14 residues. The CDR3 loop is CASSIASSGQPQHF. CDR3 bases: TGTGCCAGCAGTATCGCCTCCTCAGGTCAGCCCCAGCATTTT.

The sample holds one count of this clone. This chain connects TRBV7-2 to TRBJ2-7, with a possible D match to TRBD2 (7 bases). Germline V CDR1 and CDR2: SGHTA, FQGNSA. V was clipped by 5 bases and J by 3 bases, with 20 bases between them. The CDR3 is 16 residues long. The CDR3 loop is CASSQEGGEGFYEQYF. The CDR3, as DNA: TGTGCCAGCAGCCAAGAGGGGGGGGAGGGATTCTACGAGCAGTACTTC.

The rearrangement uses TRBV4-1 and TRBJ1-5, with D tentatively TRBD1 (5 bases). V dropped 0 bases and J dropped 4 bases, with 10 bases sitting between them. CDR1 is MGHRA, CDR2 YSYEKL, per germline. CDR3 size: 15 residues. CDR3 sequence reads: CASSQDFAGNQPQHF. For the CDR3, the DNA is TGCGCCAGCAGCCAAGATTTCGCAGGGAATCAGCCCCAGCATTTT.

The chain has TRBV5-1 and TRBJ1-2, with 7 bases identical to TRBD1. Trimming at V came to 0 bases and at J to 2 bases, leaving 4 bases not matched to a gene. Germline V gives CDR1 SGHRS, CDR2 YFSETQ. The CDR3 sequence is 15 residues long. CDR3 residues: CASSLGGGGNYGYTF. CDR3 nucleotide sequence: TGCGCCAGCAGCTTGGGTGGAGGGGGCAACTATGGCTACACCTTC.

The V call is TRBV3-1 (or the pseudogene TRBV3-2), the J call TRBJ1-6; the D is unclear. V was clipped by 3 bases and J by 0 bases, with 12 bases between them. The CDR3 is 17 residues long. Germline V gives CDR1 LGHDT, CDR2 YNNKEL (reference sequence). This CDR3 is CASSQFGRSSYNSPLHF. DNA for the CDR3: TGTGCCAGCAGCCAGTTCGGAAGGAGCTCCTATAATTCACCCCTCCACTTT.

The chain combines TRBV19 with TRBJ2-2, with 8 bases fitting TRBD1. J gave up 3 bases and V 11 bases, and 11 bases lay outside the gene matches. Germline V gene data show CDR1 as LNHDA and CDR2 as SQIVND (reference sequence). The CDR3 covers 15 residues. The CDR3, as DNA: TGTGCCGTAAGACAGGGGAATCGGGACACCGGGGAGCTGTTTTTT. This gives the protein CAVRQGNRDTGELFF.

The CDR3 DNA sequence: TGTGCCAGCAGTTACGGGACAGGAATGAACACTGAAGCTTTCTTT. Translated, it gives CASSYGTGMNTEAFF. The genes are TRBV6-5 and TRBJ1-1, with 8 bases that match TRBD1. The CDR3 has 15 amino acids. Germline V gene data show CDR1 as MNHEY and CDR2 as SVGAGI. The junction had 2 bases not matched to a gene; V was cut back by 2 bases and J by 0 bases.

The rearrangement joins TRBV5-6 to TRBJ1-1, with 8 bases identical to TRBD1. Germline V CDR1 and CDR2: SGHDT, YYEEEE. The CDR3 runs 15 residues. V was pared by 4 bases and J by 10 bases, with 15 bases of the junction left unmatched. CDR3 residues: CASSGTSGQGFVAFF. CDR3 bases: TGTGCCAGCAGCGGAACTTCCGGACAGGGATTTGTAGCTTTCTTT.

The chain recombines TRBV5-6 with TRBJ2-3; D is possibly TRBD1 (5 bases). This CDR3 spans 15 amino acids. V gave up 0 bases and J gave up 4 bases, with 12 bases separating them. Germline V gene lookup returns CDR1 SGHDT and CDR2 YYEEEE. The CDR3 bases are TGTGCCAGCAGCTTGGTGCAGGGTAGATCAGATACGCAGTATTTT. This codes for CASSLVQGRSDTQYF.

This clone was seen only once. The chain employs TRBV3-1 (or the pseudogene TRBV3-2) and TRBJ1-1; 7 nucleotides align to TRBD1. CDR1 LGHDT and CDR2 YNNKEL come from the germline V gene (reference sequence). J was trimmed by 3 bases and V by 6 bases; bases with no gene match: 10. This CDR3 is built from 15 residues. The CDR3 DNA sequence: TGTGCCAGCAGAGCTTACAGGGGCCAGGACACTGAAGCTTTCTTT. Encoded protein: CASRAYRGQDTEAFF.

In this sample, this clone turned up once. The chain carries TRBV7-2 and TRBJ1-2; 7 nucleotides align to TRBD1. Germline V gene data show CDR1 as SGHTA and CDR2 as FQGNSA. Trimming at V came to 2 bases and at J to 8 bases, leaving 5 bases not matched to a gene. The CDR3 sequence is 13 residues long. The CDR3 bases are TGTGCCAGCAGCTTACGACAGGGCCGGGGCTACACCTTC. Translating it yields CASSLRQGRGYTF.

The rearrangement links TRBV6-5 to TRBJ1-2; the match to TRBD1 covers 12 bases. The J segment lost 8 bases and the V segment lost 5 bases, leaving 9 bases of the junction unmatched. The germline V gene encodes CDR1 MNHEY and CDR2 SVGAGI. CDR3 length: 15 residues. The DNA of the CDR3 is TGTGCCAGCAGTCGGACCGGGACAGGGGGCGAAGGCTACACCTTC. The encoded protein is CASSRTGTGGEGYTF.

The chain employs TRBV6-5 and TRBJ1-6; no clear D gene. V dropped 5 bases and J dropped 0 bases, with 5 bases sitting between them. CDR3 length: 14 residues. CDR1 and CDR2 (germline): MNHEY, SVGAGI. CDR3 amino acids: CASSRSSYNSPLHF. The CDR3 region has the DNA TGTGCCAGCAGTAGGAGCTCCTATAATTCACCCCTCCACTTT.

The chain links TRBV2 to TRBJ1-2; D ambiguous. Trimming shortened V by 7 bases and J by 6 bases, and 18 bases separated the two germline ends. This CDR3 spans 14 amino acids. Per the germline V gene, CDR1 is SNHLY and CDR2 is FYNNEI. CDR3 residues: CASNEMGSSDGYTF. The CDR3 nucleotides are TGTGCCAGCAATGAGATGGGGAGTAGCGATGGCTACACCTTC.

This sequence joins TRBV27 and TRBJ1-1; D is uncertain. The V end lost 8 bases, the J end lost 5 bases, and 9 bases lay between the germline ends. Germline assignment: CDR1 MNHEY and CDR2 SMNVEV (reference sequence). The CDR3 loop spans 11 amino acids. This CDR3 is CASGMRTEAFF. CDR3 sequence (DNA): TGTGCCAGCGGAATGAGGACTGAAGCTTTCTTT.

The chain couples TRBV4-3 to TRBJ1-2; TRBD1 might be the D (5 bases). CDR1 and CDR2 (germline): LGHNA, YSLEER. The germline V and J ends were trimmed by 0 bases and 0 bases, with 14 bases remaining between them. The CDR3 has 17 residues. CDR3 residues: CASSQDPSDTPNYGYTF. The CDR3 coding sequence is TGCGCCAGCAGCCAAGATCCGTCGGACACCCCTAACTATGGCTACACCTTC.

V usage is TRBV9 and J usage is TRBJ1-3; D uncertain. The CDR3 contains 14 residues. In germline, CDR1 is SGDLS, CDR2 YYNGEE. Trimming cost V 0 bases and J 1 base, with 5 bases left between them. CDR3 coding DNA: TGTGCCAGCAGCGTAGGAACATCTGGAAACACCATATATTTT. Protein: CASSVGTSGNTIYF.

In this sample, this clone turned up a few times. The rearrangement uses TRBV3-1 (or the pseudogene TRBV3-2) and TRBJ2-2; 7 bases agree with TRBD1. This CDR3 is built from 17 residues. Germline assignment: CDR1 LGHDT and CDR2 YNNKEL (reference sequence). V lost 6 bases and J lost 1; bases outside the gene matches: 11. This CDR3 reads CASRSGMGTVNTGELFF. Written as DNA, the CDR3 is TGTGCCAGCAGATCCGGTATGGGGACAGTGAACACCGGGGAGCTGTTTTTT.

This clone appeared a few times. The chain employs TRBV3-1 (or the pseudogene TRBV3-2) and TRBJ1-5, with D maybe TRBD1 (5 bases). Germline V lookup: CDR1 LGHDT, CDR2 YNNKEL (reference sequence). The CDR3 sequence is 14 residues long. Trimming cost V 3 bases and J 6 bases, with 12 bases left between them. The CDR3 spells CASSHRGEGQPQHF. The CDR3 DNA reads TGTGCCAGCAGCCATAGAGGGGAGGGTCAGCCCCAGCATTTT.